Below are 27 T cell receptor beta chains sequenced from a single sample in a study of identical twins. In TCRdb, the 5' RACE reads were re-called with MiXCR into one record per CDR3 protein. The data show 500,000 to 600,000 distinct CDR3 sequences, with approximately 22% seen just once and about 0.91% held by the top ten. In addition, the sample was reused for a study of T cells expressing NK-cell markers.

Sample: CD4+ T cells sorted from blood. The receptors were gathered from a woman younger than 35 in good health.

The CDR3 nucleotides are TGCAGTGCTAGAGGCCAGACTAGCGCCTCCTACGAGCAGTACTTC. This gives the protein CSARGQTSASYEQYF. This chain uses TRBV20-1 with TRBJ2-7, with 8 bases fitting TRBD2. V lost 1 base and J lost 0; bases outside the gene matches: 5. This CDR3 is built from 15 residues. The germline CDR1 and CDR2 sequences are DFQATT and SNEGSKA (reference sequence).

This clonotype has ten or more counts. The chain links TRBV15 to TRBJ2-1; 12 nucleotides match TRBD2. The CDR3 has 15 residues. Trimming cost V 2 bases and J 7 bases; bases outside gene matches: 3. Per germline, CDR1 LNHNV and CDR2 YYDKDF (reference sequence). Here the CDR3 DNA reads TGTGCCACCAGCAGACTAGCGGGAGGGAAAAATGAGCAGTTCTTC. Translation gives CATSRLAGGKNEQFF.

The chain recombines TRBV20-1 with TRBJ2-7; tentative D call: TRBD2 (5 bases). The CDR3 spans 14 residues. The ends were cut back, 3 bases at V and 3 bases at J, with 15 bases in the middle. The germline V gene encodes CDR1 DFQATT and CDR2 SNEGSKA (reference sequence). In nucleotides, the CDR3 is TGCAGTGCTAGTCTGGGGTCGGGAAACTACGAGCAGTACTTC. Its protein product is CSASLGSGNYEQYF.

The chain combines TRBV5-1 with TRBJ2-3; D call uncertain. The CDR3 loop spans 14 amino acids. CDR1 and CDR2 (germline): SGHRS, YFSETQ. V was clipped by 5 bases and J by 2 bases, with 12 bases between them. CDR3 sequence (DNA): TGCGCCAGCAGGTCAACGCTGGACACAGATACGCAGTATTTT. It is translated as CASRSTLDTDTQYF.

This rearrangement joins TRBV20-1 to TRBJ2-5; D might be TRBD1 or TRBD2, each matching 5 bases. CDR1 and CDR2 (germline): DFQATT, SNEGSKA (reference sequence). V lost 2 bases to trimming and J lost 4 bases, with 14 bases between them. This CDR3 contains 14 residues. The CDR3: CSARQRGLRETQYF. Here the CDR3 DNA reads TGCAGTGCTAGACAGAGGGGTCTGCGAGAGACCCAGTACTTC.

This clonotype was picked up many times. The J gene is TRBJ2-1, the V gene TRBV4-3; TRBD2 agrees at 9 bases. V lost 2 bases, J lost 7 bases, and 12 bases stayed unmatched. Germline V gene lookup returns CDR1 LGHNA and CDR2 YSLEER. The CDR3 sequence is 17 residues long. The CDR3 reads CASSQTVTSGGRNEQFF. The CDR3 region has the DNA TGCGCCAGCAGCCAAACCGTGACTAGCGGAGGGCGGAATGAGCAGTTCTTC.

This clonotype was seen a handful of times. This chain links TRBV7-3 with TRBJ2-2; D is unresolved. Trimming left V 3 bases short and J 6 bases short, with 8 bases between. The CDR3 is made up of 13 amino acids. Looked up from germline, CDR1 is SGHTA and CDR2 is FQGTGA. As DNA, the CDR3 is TGTGCCAGCAGCTTTTCTGGGCCCGGGGAGCTGTTTTTT. Its protein product is CASSFSGPGELFF.

The chain uses TRBV4-3 and TRBJ2-7; 13 bases are a match to TRBD2. The CDR3 runs 16 residues. The germline CDR1 and CDR2 sequences are LGHNA and YSLEER. V was pared by 1 base and J by 3 bases, with 3 bases of the junction left unmatched. CDR3 sequence reads: CASSQGGLAGNYEQYF. CDR3 DNA: TGCGCCAGCAGCCAAGGGGGACTAGCGGGAAACTACGAGCAGTACTTC.

V is TRBV20-1 and J is TRBJ1-2; weak D call: TRBD1 (5 bases). Trimming took off 3 bases at V and 4 bases at J, with 12 bases between the two ends. Germline V gene sequence: CDR1 DFQATT, CDR2 SNEGSKA (reference sequence). The CDR3 runs 13 residues. DNA for the CDR3: TGCAGTGCTAGTAGCGGGGCGACCTATGGCTACACCTTC. Translated, it gives CSASSGATYGYTF.

The chain combines TRBV19 with TRBJ2-1; unclear D gene. CDR3 length equals 10 residues. The germline CDR1 and CDR2 sequences are LNHDA and SQIVND (reference sequence). V was clipped by 8 bases and J by 6 bases, with 5 bases between them. CDR3 nucleotide sequence: TGTGCCAGTGGCGTCAATGAGCAGTTCTTC. Residues: CASGVNEQFF.

This clonotype was recorded a few times. The chain has TRBV5-1 and TRBJ2-1; D may be TRBD2 (6 bases). CDR3 length equals 14 residues. Germline CDR1 and CDR2: SGHRS and YFSETQ. V lost 4 bases and J lost 6, with 14 bases in between. CDR3 bases: TGCGCCAGCAGCGGAGGGGTTATCGCCAATGAGCAGTTCTTC. Residues: CASSGGVIANEQFF.

This clonotype was seen just once. This sequence joins TRBV6-2 or TRBV6-3 and TRBJ2-1; a possible D gene is TRBD1 (6 bases). Germline values: CDR1 MNHEY, CDR2 SVGEGT. The V gene lost 6 bases and the J gene lost 13 bases, with 16 bases spanning the gap. This CDR3 is 12 amino acids long. The CDR3 loop reads CASSSGQQGQFF. CDR3 bases: TGTGCCAGCAGCTCAGGACAGCAGGGACAGTTCTTC.

The chain employs TRBV20-1 and TRBJ2-7; 9 nucleotides match TRBD1. The germline V gene has CDR1 DFQATT and CDR2 SNEGSKA (reference sequence). The CDR3 is made up of 14 amino acids. The J segment lost 5 bases and the V segment lost 1 base, leaving 6 bases of the junction unmatched. The CDR3 region is CSARGRTGDNEQYF. Here the CDR3 DNA reads TGCAGTGCTAGAGGTAGGACAGGGGACAACGAGCAGTACTTC.

This clonotype was recorded a few times. The gene calls are TRBV4-1 and TRBJ2-2, with TRBD2 matching over 10 bases. CDR3 size: 17 residues. The germline V gene has CDR1 MGHRA and CDR2 YSYEKL. V lost 4 bases to trimming and J lost 3 bases; unmatched junction nucleotides: 8. The CDR3 reads CASSRTIAGGDTGELFF. CDR3 DNA: TGCGCCAGCAGCCGAACAATAGCGGGGGGCGACACCGGGGAGCTGTTTTTT.

The chain employs TRBV20-1 and TRBJ2-3, with D uncertain. Germline CDR1 reads DFQATT; CDR2 reads SNEGSKA (reference sequence). This CDR3 has 16 amino acids. V was clipped by 6 bases and J by 1 base, with 20 bases between them. CDR3 residues: CSADSYSALGTDTQYF. The CDR3 DNA follows: TGCAGTGCCGACTCCTACAGTGCTTTAGGCACAGATACGCAGTATTTT.

This clonotype occurred once. The chain recombines TRBV5-8 with TRBJ2-1; the D gene is possibly TRBD2 (6 bases). Germline CDR1 and CDR2: SGHTS and YDEGEE. The CDR3 extends over 17 amino acids. Deletions cut 3 bases from V and 0 bases from J, with 16 bases between. CDR3 DNA sequence: TGTGCCAGCAGCTCGGGACCCCCCGGGAGCTCCTACAATGAGCAGTTCTTC. Translated, it gives CASSSGPPGSSYNEQFF.

This clonotype has more than one count but fewer than ten. The rearrangement links TRBV15 to TRBJ2-7; 10 nucleotides align to TRBD2. This CDR3 has 14 amino acids. Germline V gene lookup returns CDR1 LNHNV and CDR2 YYDKDF (reference sequence). V was clipped by 3 bases and J by 10 bases; unmatched bases: 9. This CDR3 is CATSSGLAVTSQYF. CDR3 sequence (DNA): TGTGCCACCAGCAGCGGACTAGCGGTAACGTCCCAGTACTTC.

This clonotype showed up just a few times. V and J are TRBV10-3 and TRBJ1-5, with a weak D call TRBD1 (5 bases). CDR1 ENHRY and CDR2 SYGVKD come from the germline V gene. This CDR3 is 15 amino acids long. V was pared by 3 bases and J by 3 bases, with 12 bases between. The CDR3 is CAISDLKGDNQPQHF. Here the CDR3 DNA reads TGTGCCATCAGTGACCTGAAAGGGGACAATCAGCCCCAGCATTTT.

This clonotype came up many times. The chain uses TRBV5-6 and TRBJ1-2; TRBD1 agrees at 10 bases. This CDR3 has 15 residues. Germline-derived CDR1 and CDR2 are SGHDT and YYEEEE. V gave up 4 bases and J gave up 2 bases; unmatched junction bases: 5. This CDR3 reads CASSIRTGGNYGYTF. The CDR3 coding sequence is TGTGCCAGCAGCATCAGGACAGGGGGGAACTATGGCTACACCTTC.

CDR3 sequence: CAIKETGGRDEQFF. The DNA of the CDR3 is TGTGCCATCAAGGAAACCGGGGGGCGCGATGAGCAGTTCTTC. The rearrangement joins TRBV10-3 to TRBJ2-1; the D gene is possibly TRBD2 (7 bases). This CDR3 spans 14 amino acids. Looked up from germline, CDR1 is ENHRY and CDR2 is SYGVKD. Deletions cut 7 bases from V and 8 bases from J, with 18 bases between.

V gene TRBV10-3 combines with J gene TRBJ2-5; unclear D gene. Germline-derived CDR1 and CDR2 are ENHRY and SYGVKD. The CDR3 covers 11 residues. The V end was cut by 4 bases, the J end by 7 bases, with 7 bases between. CDR3 region: CAISVAGTQYF. The CDR3 bases are TGTGCCATCAGTGTAGCTGGGACCCAGTACTTC.

The chain joins TRBV4-1 to TRBJ2-3; TRBD1 agrees at 7 bases. There are 15 residues in the CDR3. The V gene end was trimmed by 1 base and the J gene end by 1 base; junction bases not matched to a gene: 2. Per germline, CDR1 MGHRA and CDR2 YSYEKL. The chain's CDR3 is CASSQGRGRTDTQYF. The CDR3 DNA sequence: TGCGCCAGCAGCCAAGGTAGGGGGCGCACAGATACGCAGTATTTT.

The chain recombines TRBV6-2 or TRBV6-3 with TRBJ2-1; TRBD2 matches at 7 bases. The CDR3 runs 15 residues. V dropped 1 base and J dropped 4; count of bases not matched to a gene: 4. Per germline, CDR1 MNHEY and CDR2 SVGEGT. This CDR3 reads CASSYWLADYNEQFF. The CDR3 DNA is TGTGCCAGCAGTTACTGGCTAGCGGATTACAATGAGCAGTTCTTC.

The table lists this clonotype with a few counts. The chain combines TRBV27 with TRBJ1-2, with D tentatively TRBD1 (5 bases). The CDR3 is 15 residues long. Deletions cut 4 bases from V and 10 bases from J, with 22 bases between. From germline, CDR1 is MNHEY and CDR2 SMNVEV (reference sequence). CDR3: CASSWERGSPGDYTF. Written as DNA, the CDR3 is TGTGCCAGCAGTTGGGAGCGGGGCAGCCCCGGGGACTACACCTTC.

The chain is built from TRBV7-9 and TRBJ2-2; D remains unclear. From germline, CDR1 is SEHNR and CDR2 FQNEAQ (reference sequence). The CDR3 totals 14 residues. V was cut by 5 bases and J by 6 bases, with 13 bases left in between. The CDR3 DNA reads TGTGCCAGCAGCCCCCCCGGCGATCCCGGGGAGCTGTTTTTT. It translates to CASSPPGDPGELFF. The entire variable domain, with the rest obtained from reference TRBV7-9 and TRBJ2-2, is as follows: DTGVSQNPRHKITKRGQNVTFRCDPISEHNRLYWYRQTLGQGPEFLTYFQNEAQLEKSRLLSDRFSAERPKGSFSTLEIQRTEQGDSAMYLCASSPPGDPGELFFGEGSRLTVL.

This clonotype was counted between two and nine times. The chain recombines TRBV5-1 with TRBJ2-3, with 7 bases fitting TRBD2. This CDR3 has 17 amino acids. The trim removed 4 bases at V and 0 bases at J, leaving 11 bases unmatched. Germline CDR1 and CDR2: SGHRS and YFSETQ. The CDR3 DNA sequence: TGCGCCAGCAGCGCCTACCCTGCTAGCGGTAGCACAGATACGCAGTATTTT. Translated, it gives CASSAYPASGSTDTQYF. The full variable domain, completed using reference TRBV5-1 and TRBJ2-3, is KAGVTQTPRYLIKTRGQQVTLSCSPISGHRSVSWYQQTPGQGLQFLFEYFSETQRNKGNFPGRFSGRQFSNSRSEMNVSTLELGDSALYLCASSAYPASGSTDTQYFGPGTRLTVL.

This clonotype was seen only a few times. The chain carries TRBV29-1 and TRBJ2-1; TRBD2 matches 7 bases. The CDR3 sequence is 16 residues long. Unmatched junction bases numbered 11, after V lost 6 bases and J lost 0 bases. Germline V lookup: CDR1 SQVTM, CDR2 ANQGSEA. Here the CDR3 DNA reads TGCAGCGTACTCGGTATTGGCGGGAGCTCCTACAATGAGCAGTTCTTC. The encoded protein is CSVLGIGGSSYNEQFF.